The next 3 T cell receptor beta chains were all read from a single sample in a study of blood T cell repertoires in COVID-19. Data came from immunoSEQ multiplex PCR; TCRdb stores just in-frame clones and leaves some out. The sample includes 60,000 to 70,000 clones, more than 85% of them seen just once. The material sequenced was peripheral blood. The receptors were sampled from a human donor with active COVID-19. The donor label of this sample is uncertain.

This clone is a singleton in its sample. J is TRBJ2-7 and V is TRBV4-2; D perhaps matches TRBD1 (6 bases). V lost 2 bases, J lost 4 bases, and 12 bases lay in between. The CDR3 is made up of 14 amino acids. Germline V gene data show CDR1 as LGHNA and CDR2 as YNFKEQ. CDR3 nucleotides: TGTGCCAGCAGCCAAACAGGGAGAGAATACGAGCAGTACTTC. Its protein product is CASSQTGREYEQYF.

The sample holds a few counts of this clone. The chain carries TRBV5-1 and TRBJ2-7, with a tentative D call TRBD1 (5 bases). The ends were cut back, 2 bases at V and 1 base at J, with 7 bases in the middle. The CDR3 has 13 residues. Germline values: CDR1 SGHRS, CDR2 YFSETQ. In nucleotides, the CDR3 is TGCGCCAGCAGCTTAAGGGGATCCTACGAGCAGTACTTC. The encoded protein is CASSLRGSYEQYF.

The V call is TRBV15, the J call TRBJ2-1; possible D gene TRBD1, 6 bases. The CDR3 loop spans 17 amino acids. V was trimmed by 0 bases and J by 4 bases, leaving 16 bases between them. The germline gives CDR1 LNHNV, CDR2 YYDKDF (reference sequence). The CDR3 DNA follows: TGTGCCACCAGCAGAGATACCCTACCGGGACATTACAATGAGCAGTTCTTC. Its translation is CATSRDTLPGHYNEQFF.